The clone carrying this T cell receptor beta chain has at least ten counts. What it recognizes is unknown. The entry originates in a study of metastatic and nonmetastatic thyroid tumors. On the study more broadly: Comparative analysis of repertoires was undertaken across blood and tumor or nodule tissue obtained from malignant and benign thyroid patients. Findings and caveats of the study: A significant increase in TCR beta diversity was reportedly seen in malignant thyroid tumors relative to benign nodules, in blood and tumor.

V was clipped by 6 bases and J by 0 bases; unmatched bases: 7. Per the germline V gene, CDR1 is MNHNS and CDR2 is SASEGT. This CDR3 comprises 16 residues. TCRdb re-called clones via MiXCR from the PCR reads. The profile shows some 22,000 clones, 20% to 25% of them singletons. Patients underwent thyroid surgery, and none had received any treatment before it. Sequenced material: tumor tissue. This chain joins TRBV6-1 and TRBJ2-1, with 8 positions matching TRBD1. The sequence was obtained from a female donor with papillary thyroid cancer or a benign thyroid nodule (not recorded which). Some clones in this sample may be carry-over from other donors' samples. CDR3 DNA sequence: TGTGCCAGCAGACCCAGACAGGGGAGCTCCTACAATGAGCAGTTCTTC. This gives the protein CASRPRQGSSYNEQFF.